What follows are 19 T cell receptor beta chains derived from one specimen sequenced in a study of CD8+ T cells in alopecia areata. RNA extraction and reverse transcription yielded cDNA as sequencing template. TCRdb keeps only in-frame clones here, not all; method: immunoSEQ multiplex PCR. This sample has about 150,000 clones, with approximately 50% found just once. Sequencing used CD4+ T cells sorted from blood. These receptors were taken from a human donor with alopecia areata.

This clone was seen just once. The rearrangement links TRBV5-6 to TRBJ2-2; the D is unclear. V was cut by 0 bases and J by 6 bases, with 3 bases left in between. The germline V gene encodes CDR1 SGHDT and CDR2 YYEEEE. The length of the CDR3 is 12 residues. The DNA of the CDR3 is TGTGCCAGCAGCTTGGGATCCGGGGAGCTGTTTTTT. Translated: CASSLGSGELFF.

The chain employs TRBV5-1 and TRBJ1-1; the D gene is possibly TRBD1 (6 bases). The V end was cut by 6 bases, the J end by 0 bases, with 15 bases between. The V gene's germline CDR1 is SGHRS and CDR2 YFSETQ. This CDR3 region has 15 residues. DNA for the CDR3: TGCGCCAGCATTTCTGGGGGCGGAATGAACACTGAAGCTTTCTTT. It is translated as CASISGGGMNTEAFF.

A remark on this clone: At the DNA level, this CDR3 is encoded by other sequences in the same sample as well. In DNA, the CDR3 is TGTGCCAGCAGTCTAGCGGGAGGACCAGATACGCAGTATTTT. Its protein product is CASSLAGGPDTQYF. The chain links TRBV28 to TRBJ2-3; TRBD2 agrees at 11 bases. The CDR3 extends over 14 amino acids. In germline, CDR1 is MDHEN, CDR2 SYDVKM. The V segment lost 5 bases and the J segment 4 bases; nucleotides outside the gene matches: 2.

The chain employs TRBV10-3 and TRBJ2-3; TRBD2 aligns across 9 bases. The V gene end was trimmed by 5 bases and the J gene end by 2 bases; junction bases not matched to a gene: 2. The CDR3 is made up of 14 amino acids. CDR1 ENHRY and CDR2 SYGVKD come from the germline V gene. CDR3 nucleotide sequence: TGTGCCATCAGTCTAGCGGGGCCCACAGATACGCAGTATTTT. This sequence encodes CAISLAGPTDTQYF.

CDR3 loop: CASSSGGVVAQYF. Here the CDR3 DNA reads TGCGCCAGCAGCTCGGGTGGAGTCGTGGCCCAGTACTTC. The chain carries TRBV5-1 and TRBJ2-5; D is ambiguous. The CDR3 consists of 13 residues. Looked up from germline, CDR1 is SGHRS and CDR2 is YFSETQ. V dropped 3 bases and J dropped 9 bases, with 15 bases sitting between them.

This chain connects TRBV5-4 to TRBJ1-5; D perhaps matches TRBD1 (5 bases). The CDR3 totals 13 residues. Trimming took off 3 bases at V and 5 bases at J, with 9 bases between the two ends. Germline lookup yields CDR1 SGHNT and CDR2 YYREEE (reference sequence). CDR3 sequence reads: CASSWDPDQPQHF. The CDR3 DNA reads TGTGCCAGCAGCTGGGACCCTGATCAGCCCCAGCATTTT.

V is TRBV6-5 and J is TRBJ2-7; 8 bases line up with TRBD1. The germline CDR1 and CDR2 sequences are MNHEY and SVGAGI. This CDR3 has 14 residues. With 6 bases clipped from V and 6 bases from J, the junction kept 10 bases outside the gene matches. Here the CDR3 reads CASSRRGLQGEQYF. CDR3 nucleotide sequence: TGTGCCAGCAGCCGCAGGGGGCTGCAGGGCGAGCAGTACTTC.

This rearrangement joins TRBV5-1 to TRBJ2-2, with TRBD1 as a possible D gene (6 bases). V was pared by 0 bases and J by 6 bases, with 12 bases between. Germline V CDR1 and CDR2: SGHRS, YFSETQ. The CDR3 runs 15 residues. In DNA, the CDR3 is TGCGCCAGCAGCTTGGTAACAGGGACATCCGGGGAGCTGTTTTTT. It yields the protein CASSLVTGTSGELFF.

This chain connects TRBV28 to TRBJ1-5, with 8 bases fitting TRBD1. V trimming: 10 bases; J trimming: 2 bases; junction bases outside the gene matches: 16. There are 17 residues in the CDR3. Per germline, CDR1 MDHEN and CDR2 SYDVKM. Here the CDR3 reads CAIQDRGAVFGNQPQHF. The CDR3 region has the DNA TGTGCCATCCAAGACAGGGGCGCCGTGTTTGGCAATCAGCCCCAGCATTTT.

The chain has TRBV11-1 and TRBJ2-1; D is possibly TRBD1 or TRBD2 (5 bases each). Trimming shortened V by 4 bases and J by 3 bases, and 10 bases separated the two germline ends. This CDR3 comprises 14 residues. CDR1 SGHAT and CDR2 FQDESV come from the germline V gene (reference sequence). DNA for the CDR3: TGTGCCAGCAGCTCGGGACGGAACTACAATGAGCAGTTCTTC. Translated: CASSSGRNYNEQFF.

The chain joins TRBV27 to TRBJ2-3; TRBD2 matches at 14 bases. V was pared by 1 base and J by 6 bases, with 6 bases of the junction left unmatched. This CDR3 is 17 amino acids long. CDR1 is MNHEY, CDR2 SMNVEV, per germline (reference sequence). The CDR3 DNA follows: TGTGCCAGCAGTTTATTGGGACTAGCGGGAGACATGGATACGCAGTATTTT. Translation: CASSLLGLAGDMDTQYF.

The chain couples TRBV6-5 to TRBJ2-7; 8 bases agree with TRBD1. Per the germline V gene, CDR1 is MNHEY and CDR2 is SVGAGI. J lost 6 bases, V lost 6 bases, and 10 bases had no gene match. The CDR3 totals 14 residues. This CDR3 is CASRTGGETREQYF. As DNA, the CDR3 is TGTGCCAGCAGAACAGGGGGTGAAACGCGCGAGCAGTACTTC.

This sequence joins TRBV2 and TRBJ2-5, with 10 bases that match TRBD2. The V segment lost 10 bases and the J segment 3 bases; nucleotides outside the gene matches: 5. Germline V CDR1 and CDR2: SNHLY, FYNNEI. CDR3 length equals 13 residues. The DNA for the CDR3 is TGTGCCAACAGCGGGAGGGCCGAAGAGACCCAGTACTTC. It is translated as CANSGRAEETQYF.

The chain uses TRBV2 and TRBJ2-7; weak D call: TRBD1 (6 bases). Between the trimmed V and J ends, which lost 8 bases and 5 bases, there was a span of 10 bases. Germline V lookup: CDR1 SNHLY, CDR2 FYNNEI. The CDR3 runs 11 residues. The CDR3 loop is CASQQGHEQYF. The CDR3 DNA reads TGTGCCAGCCAACAGGGCCACGAGCAGTACTTC.

V usage is TRBV5-1 and J usage is TRBJ2-5; tentative D call: TRBD2 (5 bases). This CDR3 has 13 residues. V lost 2 bases and J lost 4, with 9 bases in between. Germline lookup yields CDR1 SGHRS and CDR2 YFSETQ. CDR3 residues: CASSLEGRETQYF. CDR3 DNA: TGCGCCAGCAGCTTAGAGGGCCGAGAGACCCAGTACTTC.

The CDR3 sequence: CASTPRGETQYF. CDR3 DNA sequence: TGTGCCAGCACTCCTAGGGGAGAGACCCAGTACTTC. The chain carries TRBV7-9 and TRBJ2-5, with a weak D call TRBD1 (5 bases). CDR3 length: 12 residues. CDR1 and CDR2 from the germline V gene are SEHNR and FQNEAQ (reference sequence). V lost 7 bases and J lost 4, with 10 bases in between.

Here the CDR3 reads CASSGQPYQPQHF. Here the CDR3 DNA reads TGTGCCAGCAGTGGCCAACCCTATCAGCCCCAGCATTTT. The chain is built from TRBV2 and TRBJ1-5; D is unresolved. Trimming removed 4 bases at V and 5 bases at J, with 9 bases between. The length of the CDR3 is 13 residues. The V gene's germline CDR1 is SNHLY and CDR2 FYNNEI.

This clone was found a few times. The rearrangement links TRBV14 to TRBJ1-2; D is ambiguous. CDR1 is SGHDN and CDR2 is FVKESK in the germline V gene. The CDR3 runs to 15 residues. The ends were cut back, 2 bases at V and 5 bases at J, with 15 bases in the middle. CDR3 region: CASSQTGRPGYGYTF. The CDR3 DNA sequence: TGTGCCAGCAGCCAAACGGGCCGTCCGGGTTATGGCTACACCTTC.

This clone has more than one count but fewer than ten. The gene calls are TRBV5-6 and TRBJ1-1; unclear D gene. The V gene lost 0 bases and the J gene lost 9 bases, with 12 bases spanning the gap. The CDR3 spans 13 residues. CDR1 is SGHDT and CDR2 is YYEEEE in the germline V gene. In DNA, the CDR3 is TGTGCCAGCAGCTTGGGTCGGCGGGCGAAAGCTTTCTTT. Translating gives CASSLGRRAKAFF.